The entry below describes one TCR beta chain. Its antigen is not identified. The data stem from a study of OX40 agonist ivuxolimab in advanced cancers. Broader study findings: Blood T cells, both CD4+ and CD8+, expanded clonally by week 6 at 0.1 to 3.0 mg/kg. No antigen was identified for the clonally expanded peripheral T cells. Patients who responded partially at 0.1-3.0 mg/kg showed clonal expansion ranking among the lowest.

This CDR3 is 14 amino acids long. Trimming took 3 bases from V and 4 from J, leaving 13 bases between them. CDR1 and CDR2 from the germline V gene are SQVTM and ANQGSEA. Using immunoSEQ multiplex PCR, the repertoire was profiled, and TCRdb retains in-frame clones only, with some absent. The sample lists around 37,000 clones, about 84% occurring once. J is TRBJ2-1 and V is TRBV29-1, with D perhaps TRBD2 (5 bases). This TCR was recovered from an adult with an advanced solid tumor such as melanoma, head and neck, liver or kidney cancer. The specimen was CD4+ or CD8+ T cells sorted from blood, collected in a trial of the OX40 agonist ivuxolimab. This CDR3 is CSVDGERIYNEQFF. In DNA, the CDR3 is TGCAGCGTTGACGGCGAGCGGATTTACAATGAGCAGTTCTTC.